This T cell receptor beta chain was captured by sequencing in a study of blood T cell repertoires in COVID-19. This CDR3 is built from 12 residues. The germline V gene encodes CDR1 SGHTA and CDR2 FQGNSA. V lost 3 bases and J lost 7, with 9 bases in between. TCRdb keeps only in-frame clones here, not all; method: immunoSEQ multiplex PCR. Of over 400,000 clones in the sample, about 88% were seen once. This receptor was obtained from a woman between 50 and 59 years old with COVID-19, enrolled during active disease. The sequenced sample consisted of peripheral blood. The genes are TRBV7-2 and TRBJ1-1; D is unresolved. The CDR3 sequence is CASSFTAFEAFF. The CDR3 nucleotides are TGTGCCAGCAGCTTCACAGCTTTTGAAGCTTTCTTT.